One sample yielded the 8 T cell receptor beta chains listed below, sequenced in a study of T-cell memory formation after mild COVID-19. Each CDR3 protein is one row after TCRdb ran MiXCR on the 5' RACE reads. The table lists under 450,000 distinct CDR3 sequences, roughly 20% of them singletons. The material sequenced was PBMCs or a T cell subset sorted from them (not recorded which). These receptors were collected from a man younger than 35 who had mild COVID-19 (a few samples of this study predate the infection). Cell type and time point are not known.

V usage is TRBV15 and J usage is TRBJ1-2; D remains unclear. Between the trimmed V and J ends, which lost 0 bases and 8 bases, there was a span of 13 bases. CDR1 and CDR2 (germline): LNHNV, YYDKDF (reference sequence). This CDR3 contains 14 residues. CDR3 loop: CATSRDHSIVGYTF. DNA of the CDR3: TGTGCCACCAGCAGAGATCACAGTATAGTAGGCTACACCTTC. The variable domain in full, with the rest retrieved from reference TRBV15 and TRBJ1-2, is DAMVIQNPRYQVTQFGKPVTLSCSQTLNHNVMYWYQQKSSQAPKLLFHYYDKDFNNEADTPDNFQSRRPNTSFCFLDIRSPGLGDTAMYLCATSRDHSIVGYTFGSGTRLTVV.

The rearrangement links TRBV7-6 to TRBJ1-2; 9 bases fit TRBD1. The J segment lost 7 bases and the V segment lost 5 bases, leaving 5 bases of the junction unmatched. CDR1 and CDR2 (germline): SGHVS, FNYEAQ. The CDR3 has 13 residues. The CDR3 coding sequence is TGTGCCAGCAGCGTACAGGGGGCTAGTGGCTACACCTTC. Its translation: CASSVQGASGYTF.

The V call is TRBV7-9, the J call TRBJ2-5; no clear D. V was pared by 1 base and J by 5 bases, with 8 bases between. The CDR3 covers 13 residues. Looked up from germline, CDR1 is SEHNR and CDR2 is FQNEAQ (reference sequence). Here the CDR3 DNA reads TGTGCCAGCAGCTTAGGTCGCTCGGAGACCCAGTACTTC. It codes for CASSLGRSETQYF.

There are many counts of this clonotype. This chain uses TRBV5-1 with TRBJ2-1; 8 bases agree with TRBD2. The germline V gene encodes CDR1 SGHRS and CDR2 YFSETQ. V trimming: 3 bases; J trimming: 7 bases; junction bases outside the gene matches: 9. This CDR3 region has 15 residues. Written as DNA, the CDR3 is TGCGCCAGCAGCTACGAGCGGGGGCCCAATAATGAGCAGTTCTTC. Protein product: CASSYERGPNNEQFF.

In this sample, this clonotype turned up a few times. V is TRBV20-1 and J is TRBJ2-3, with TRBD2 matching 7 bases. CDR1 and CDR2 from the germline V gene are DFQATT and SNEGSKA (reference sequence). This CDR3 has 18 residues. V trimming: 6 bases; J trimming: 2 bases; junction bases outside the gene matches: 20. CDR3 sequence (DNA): TGCAGTGCCTCTTTTCCCTCGACGGGGGGAGCAAACACAGATACGCAGTATTTT. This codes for CSASFPSTGGANTDTQYF.

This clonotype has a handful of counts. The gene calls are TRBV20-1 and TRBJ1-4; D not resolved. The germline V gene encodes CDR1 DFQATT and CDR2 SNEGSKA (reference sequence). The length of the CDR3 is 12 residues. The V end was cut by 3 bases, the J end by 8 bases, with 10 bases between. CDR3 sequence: CSARHSLEKLFF. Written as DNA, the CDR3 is TGCAGTGCTAGGCACAGCCTGGAAAAACTGTTTTTT.

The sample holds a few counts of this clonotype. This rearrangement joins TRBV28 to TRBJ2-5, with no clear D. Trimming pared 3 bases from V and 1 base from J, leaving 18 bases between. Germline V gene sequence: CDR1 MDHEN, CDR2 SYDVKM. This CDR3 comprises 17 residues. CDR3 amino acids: CASSFPLAAPVQETQYF. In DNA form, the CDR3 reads TGTGCCAGCAGTTTCCCCCTGGCAGCACCAGTCCAAGAGACCCAGTACTTC.

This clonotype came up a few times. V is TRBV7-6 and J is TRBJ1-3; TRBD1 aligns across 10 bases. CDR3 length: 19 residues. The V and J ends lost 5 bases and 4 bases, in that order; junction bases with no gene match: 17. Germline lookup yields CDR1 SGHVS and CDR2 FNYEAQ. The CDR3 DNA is TGTGCCAGCAGCCGACTGAATCCCGGGACAGGGGCGCACGGAAACACCATATATTTT. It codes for CASSRLNPGTGAHGNTIYF.